The table lists the clone carrying this TCR beta chain with a count of one. Its cognate antigen is unknown. The authors ran the immunoSEQ assay, v3.0, at survey level. Clones were read by immunoSEQ multiplex PCR, and TCRdb kept only the in-frame ones, dropping some. The top ten hold approximately 12% of the sample, which has approximately 20,000 clones, 80% seen once. This specimen comes from a study of long-term antiretroviral therapy in people with HIV. Study results and caveats: ART-treated samples gained diversity yet remained below transplant donor controls. ART adherence, viral resistance and therapy changes went unrecorded.

PBMC samples from each donor numbered at least one pre-ART and at least two post-ART. Ahead of DNA extraction, samples held roughly 0.85-11 million cryopreserved PBMC each. With 4 bases removed from V and 1 base from J, the gap between germline ends came to 14 bases. The CDR3 has 15 amino acids. Germline V gene data show CDR1 as SGHVS and CDR2 as FQNEAQ. The receptor was isolated from a woman aged 40-49 years with HIV. The specimen comprised unsorted PBMCs, sampled 0.2 years after starting antiretroviral therapy. The chain recombines TRBV7-8 with TRBJ2-7, with D maybe TRBD1 (6 bases). The CDR3 protein is CASSWTGTPSYEQYF. The CDR3 DNA reads as TGTGCCAGCAGCTGGACCGGGACACCTTCCTACGAGCAGTACTTC.